The rows below give T cell receptor beta chains drawn from one sample of a study of blood T cell repertoires in COVID-19. The method was immunoSEQ multiplex PCR; TCRdb's version includes in-frame clones alone and lacks a portion of them. The sample has 160,000 or so clones, roughly nine tenths seen once. The specimen was peripheral blood. Source of these receptors: a woman in her 40s with acute or convalescent COVID-19. CDR3s include the opening cysteine and the closing phenylalanine or tryptophan. The D gene is left open where the match is weak. Clone size is given for some rows only: seen once, a few or many times, or a class if the clone is expanded.

CDR3 DNA | CDR3 protein | V gene | D gene | J gene | clone size
TGTGCCAGCAGTTACGACAGGGGTGGTGGCTACACCTTC | CASSYDRGGGYTF | TRBV6-5 | TRBD1 | TRBJ1-2 | .
TGTGCCTGGAGTGAAAGGGGGAATCAGCCCCAGCATTTT | CAWSERGNQPQHF | TRBV30 | . | TRBJ1-5 | .
TGTGCCAGCAGCTTAGCAGGACAGAGCTCTGGAAACACCATATATTTT | CASSLAGQSSGNTIYF | TRBV7-8 | . | TRBJ1-3 | .
TGTGCCACCAGTGATCCGGGCGGGGACTCCTACAATGAGCAGTTCTTC | CATSDPGGDSYNEQFF | TRBV24-1 | . | TRBJ2-1 | .
TGCGCCAGCAGCCATACACGGACAGGACCCTACGAGCAGTACTTC | CASSHTRTGPYEQYF | TRBV4-1 | TRBD1 | TRBJ2-7 | .
TGTGCCAGTAGTATAGAGGTAGCGAGTCCCTACGAGCAGTACTTC | CASSIEVASPYEQYF | TRBV19 | . | TRBJ2-7 | .
TGTGCCAGCAGTTTATGGCCCGGGACAGGGTTCTACGAGCAGTACTTC | CASSLWPGTGFYEQYF | TRBV27 | TRBD1 | TRBJ2-7 | .
TGTGCCAGCAGCGAAGCGGGAGGCTACGAGCAGTACTTC | CASSEAGGYEQYF | TRBV5-4 | TRBD2 | TRBJ2-7 | few
TGTGCCAGCAGCCCCTGGACAGGGGGCCTGCCCACAGATACGCAGTATTTT | CASSPWTGGLPTDTQYF | TRBV16 | TRBD1 | TRBJ2-3 | .
TGTGCCAGCAGCGTAGATTGGGACAGAGGGACAGATACGCAGTATTTT | CASSVDWDRGTDTQYF | TRBV9 | TRBD1 | TRBJ2-3 | .
TGTGCCAGCAGTCATTTGTGGGGGCATCAAGACTATGGCTACACCTTC | CASSHLWGHQDYGYTF | TRBV7-2 | . | TRBJ1-2 | .
TGTGCCAGCAGTGTTTATCCCGACTCCAGCCCGCAGTATTTT | CASSVYPDSSPQYF | TRBV2 | . | TRBJ2-3 | .
TGTGCCACCAGCAGAGAAACGGGACTTATCCGAGAGCAGTACTTC | CATSRETGLIREQYF | TRBV15 | . | TRBJ2-7 | .
TGTGCCAGCAGCTTGGGGCGCGGAACGTGGGAGACCCAGTACTTC | CASSLGRGTWETQYF | TRBV5-4 | . | TRBJ2-5 | few
TGTGCCAGCATCCGGGACATCTCCTACAATGAGCAGTTCTTC | CASIRDISYNEQFF | TRBV7-2 | . | TRBJ2-1 | .
TGCGCCAGCAGCCAAGAGTTCGGGGGGATTGGGGGGCCCGGTGAGCAGTTCTTC | CASSQEFGGIGGPGEQFF | TRBV4-1 | . | TRBJ2-1 | .
TGTGCCAGCAGCTCGTATAGCAATCAGCCCCAGCATTTT | CASSSYSNQPQHF | TRBV7-6 | . | TRBJ1-5 | once
TGTGCCAGCAGCCGCCAAACACCGGGACAGGGTTTCCCTCAGCCCCAGCATTTT | CASSRQTPGQGFPQPQHF | TRBV7-6 | TRBD1 | TRBJ1-5 | .
TGCGCCAGCAGTGACGGATTCGGGGGGCGTTCACCCCTCCACTTT | CASSDGFGGRSPLHF | TRBV10-2 | . | TRBJ1-6 | .
TGTGCCAGCAGCCACGTCGGGAGCGGGAAGGGAGAGCAGTACTTC | CASSHVGSGKGEQYF | TRBV3-1/TRBV3-2 | TRBD2 | TRBJ2-7 | .
TGCGCCAGCAGCTTGGGGCGGGGGGACAATCAGCCCCAGCATTTT | CASSLGRGDNQPQHF | TRBV5-1 | . | TRBJ1-5 | .
TGCGCCAGCAGCCAAGATCCGAGGACAGTCACCGGGGAGCTGTTTTTT | CASSQDPRTVTGELFF | TRBV4-1 | . | TRBJ2-2 | .
TGTGCCTGGAGAACGACAGGTAGCTACGAGCAGTACTTC | CAWRTTGSYEQYF | TRBV30 | . | TRBJ2-7 | .
TGTGCCATCAGCCCGACTAGCGGGGGGACTCCAGATACGCAGTATTTT | CAISPTSGGTPDTQYF | TRBV10-3 | TRBD2 | TRBJ2-3 | .
TGTGCCAGCAGTTTACTTGGACTCTCCGATGAGGGAAACACCATATATTTT | CASSLLGLSDEGNTIYF | TRBV28 | . | TRBJ1-3 | .
TGCGCCAGCAGCTTGTCCGGACTAGCGGAGAGACACCTAAGAGGGACCCAGTACTTC | CASSLSGLAERHLRGTQYF | TRBV5-1 | TRBD2 | TRBJ2-5 | .
TGCAGCGTCCCTCGACAGAATACGCAGTATTTT | CSVPRQNTQYF | TRBV29-1 | . | TRBJ2-3 | .
TGTGCCAGCAGTGACATCCGGGACAGGGAAATTTCACCCCTCCACTTT | CASSDIRDREISPLHF | TRBV2 | TRBD1 | TRBJ1-6 | .